Listed below are T cell receptor beta chains from one sample, sequenced in a study of response to subunit inactivated influenza vaccine. Using its own MiXCR run on the RT-PCR reads, TCRdb lists one record per CDR3 protein. The table includes some 640,000 distinct CDR3 sequences, around 14% detected once. The material was PBMCs from blood, obtained about 14 days before vaccination. The receptors derive from a man aged 50 or older who received an inactivated influenza vaccine. The CDR3 runs from the conserved cysteine through the conserved F or W. D genes are given only for firm matches. Rows give clone size only sometimes, using once, few, many, or a class for an expanded clone.

j_call: TRBJ1-4
clone_size: -
d_call: -
v_call: TRBV4-3
cdr3_nt: TGCGCCAGCAGCCAAGGGATATCGGGACAACAGAATGAAAAACTGTTTTTT
cdr3_aa: CASSQGISGQQNEKLFF

j_call: TRBJ2-2
clone_size: -
d_call: -
v_call: TRBV4-3
cdr3_nt: TGCGCCAGCAGCCAAGATATCCCCCAAAGGGTTCCGAACACCGGGGAGCTGTTTTTT
cdr3_aa: CASSQDIPQRVPNTGELFF

j_call: TRBJ2-3
clone_size: -
d_call: -
v_call: TRBV10-3
cdr3_nt: TGTGCCATCAGTGAGTGGGCAGATACGCAGTATTTT
cdr3_aa: CAISEWADTQYF

j_call: TRBJ2-3
clone_size: -
d_call: -
v_call: TRBV20-1
cdr3_nt: TGCAGTGCTGGGCCGGGCCTCACAGATACGCAGTATTTT
cdr3_aa: CSAGPGLTDTQYF

j_call: TRBJ2-7
clone_size: -
d_call: TRBD1
v_call: TRBV28
cdr3_nt: TGTGCCAGCAGTACCGCCGGACAGGGGGCCACATACGAGCAGTACTTC
cdr3_aa: CASSTAGQGATYEQYF

j_call: TRBJ1-1
clone_size: -
d_call: -
v_call: TRBV12-3/TRBV12-4
cdr3_nt: TGTGCCAGCAGCCAAGGAGGAGGGGGGACTGAAGCTTTCTTT
cdr3_aa: CASSQGGGGTEAFF

j_call: TRBJ2-5
clone_size: -
d_call: TRBD1
v_call: TRBV29-1
cdr3_nt: TGCAGCGCCGGCCTGACAGGGGGGTCGGAGACCCAGTACTTC
cdr3_aa: CSAGLTGGSETQYF

j_call: TRBJ2-5
clone_size: -
d_call: -
v_call: TRBV5-6
cdr3_nt: TGTGCCAGCAGCTTCGGGGGTTGGCAGAGGGAGACCCAGTACTTC
cdr3_aa: CASSFGGWQRETQYF

j_call: TRBJ1-3
clone_size: -
d_call: TRBD1
v_call: TRBV18
cdr3_nt: TGTGCCAGCTCAACGGGACAGGGAGGTGCCGGAAACACCATATATTTT
cdr3_aa: CASSTGQGGAGNTIYF

j_call: TRBJ1-1
clone_size: -
d_call: TRBD1
v_call: TRBV2
cdr3_nt: TGTGCCAGCAGTGAAGGACAGGGGAAGTTGGGCACTGAAGCTTTCTTT
cdr3_aa: CASSEGQGKLGTEAFF

j_call: TRBJ2-3
clone_size: few
d_call: TRBD1
v_call: TRBV5-1
cdr3_nt: TGCGCCAGCAGCTTGTTCGGGACAGGGCGGACAGATACGCAGTATTTT
cdr3_aa: CASSLFGTGRTDTQYF

j_call: TRBJ2-7
clone_size: many
d_call: -
v_call: TRBV10-3
cdr3_nt: TGTGCCATCAAGTCTAACTACGAGCAGTACTTC
cdr3_aa: CAIKSNYEQYF

j_call: TRBJ1-2
clone_size: few
d_call: TRBD1
v_call: TRBV6-5
cdr3_nt: TGTGCCAGCAGTTCCGGACAGGCTGCTAACTATGGCTACACCTTC
cdr3_aa: CASSSGQAANYGYTF

j_call: TRBJ1-6
clone_size: -
d_call: -
v_call: TRBV7-8
cdr3_nt: TGTGCCAGCAGAAAGTCCACCCGCTCCTATAATTCACCCCTCCACTTT
cdr3_aa: CASRKSTRSYNSPLHF

j_call: TRBJ1-4
clone_size: few
d_call: -
v_call: TRBV5-1
cdr3_nt: TGCGCCAGCAGCTTCGGAGACAGCGAAATTGAAAAACTGTTTTTT
cdr3_aa: CASSFGDSEIEKLFF

j_call: TRBJ1-1
clone_size: -
d_call: -
v_call: TRBV11-2
cdr3_nt: TGTGCCAGCAGCCTAACAGGAGTGGACACTGAAGCTTTCTTT
cdr3_aa: CASSLTGVDTEAFF

j_call: TRBJ2-7
clone_size: -
d_call: -
v_call: TRBV7-6
cdr3_nt: TGTGCCAGCAGCTTAGTCATAGGGGAAGGCGAGCAGTACTTC
cdr3_aa: CASSLVIGEGEQYF

j_call: TRBJ2-7
clone_size: -
d_call: -
v_call: TRBV7-9
cdr3_nt: TGTGCCAGCAGAGGGACTGCCACCTACGAGCAGTACTTC
cdr3_aa: CASRGTATYEQYF

j_call: TRBJ2-3
clone_size: -
d_call: TRBD2
v_call: TRBV12-5
cdr3_nt: TGTGCTAGTGGTTTACCCGGACTAGCGGGGACGGTCGATACGCAGTATTTT
cdr3_aa: CASGLPGLAGTVDTQYF

j_call: TRBJ1-5
clone_size: -
d_call: -
v_call: TRBV7-2
cdr3_nt: TGTGCCAGCAGCTCCGGGCAGGGAAATAGCAATCAGCCCCAGCATTTT
cdr3_aa: CASSSGQGNSNQPQHF

j_call: TRBJ1-1
clone_size: few
d_call: -
v_call: TRBV5-1
cdr3_nt: TGCGCCAGCAGCTTGGCCAAAGGGGGTTACACTGAAGCTTTCTTT
cdr3_aa: CASSLAKGGYTEAFF

j_call: TRBJ2-5
clone_size: few
d_call: -
v_call: TRBV15
cdr3_nt: TGTGCCACCAGCAGAGGGGGGGACCCCTTAGGGACCCAGTACTTC
cdr3_aa: CATSRGGDPLGTQYF

j_call: TRBJ2-2
clone_size: -
d_call: TRBD2
v_call: TRBV7-9
cdr3_nt: TGTGCCAGCAGCGTTACTAGCGGGGGTTACACCGGGGAGCTGTTTTTT
cdr3_aa: CASSVTSGGYTGELFF

j_call: TRBJ2-2
clone_size: few
d_call: TRBD2
v_call: TRBV3-1
cdr3_nt: TGTGCCAGCAGCCAAGATCCGTGGACTAGCTGGGAGCTGTTTTTT
cdr3_aa: CASSQDPWTSWELFF

j_call: TRBJ2-3
clone_size: few
d_call: -
v_call: TRBV11-3
cdr3_nt: TGTGCCAGCAGCTTAGGTCTGGACCTCCCAAGCACAGATACGCAGTATTTT
cdr3_aa: CASSLGLDLPSTDTQYF

j_call: TRBJ2-6
clone_size: -
d_call: -
v_call: TRBV5-1
cdr3_nt: TGCGCCAGCACAGGGGAACCTGGATCTGGGGCCAACGTCCTGACTTTC
cdr3_aa: CASTGEPGSGANVLTF

j_call: TRBJ2-7
clone_size: -
d_call: -
v_call: TRBV4-3
cdr3_nt: TGCGCCAGCAGCCAAGATTGGGGCAGCAAATCCTACGAGCAGTACTTC
cdr3_aa: CASSQDWGSKSYEQYF

j_call: TRBJ1-1
clone_size: few
d_call: -
v_call: TRBV9
cdr3_nt: TGTGCCAGCAGCGTAGATATCAGGGTGGGAGTGAACACTGAAGCTTTCTTT
cdr3_aa: CASSVDIRVGVNTEAFF

j_call: TRBJ2-5
clone_size: -
d_call: -
v_call: TRBV3-1
cdr3_nt: TGTGCCAGCAGCCGGCGGACTACCAATTTGGAGACCCAGTACTTC
cdr3_aa: CASSRRTTNLETQYF

j_call: TRBJ2-2
clone_size: many
d_call: -
v_call: TRBV5-1
cdr3_nt: TGCGCCAGCAGGACCACCGGGACCGGCGGGGAGCTGTTTTTT
cdr3_aa: CASRTTGTGGELFF

j_call: TRBJ2-1
clone_size: many
d_call: -
v_call: TRBV7-9
cdr3_nt: TGTGCCAGCAGCTTATCTGGGACGTACAATGAGCAGTTCTTC
cdr3_aa: CASSLSGTYNEQFF

j_call: TRBJ2-5
clone_size: few
d_call: -
v_call: TRBV6-1
cdr3_nt: TGTGCCAGCAGCCCGACAAGGCCAGGGGTGGAGACCCAGTACTTC
cdr3_aa: CASSPTRPGVETQYF

j_call: TRBJ2-1
clone_size: many
d_call: TRBD2
v_call: TRBV4-3
cdr3_nt: TGCGCCAGCAGCCAAGATCTTACGTCTAGCGGAACAAATTACAATGAGCAGTTCTTC
cdr3_aa: CASSQDLTSSGTNYNEQFF

j_call: TRBJ2-2
clone_size: many
d_call: -
v_call: TRBV21-1
cdr3_nt: TGTGCCAGCAGAGAACCGGGAAAAGAAGGCGGGGAGCTGTTTTTT
cdr3_aa: CASREPGKEGGELFF

j_call: TRBJ1-1
clone_size: -
d_call: -
v_call: TRBV27
cdr3_nt: TGTGCCATGTTTCGTGTCGACACTGAAGCTTTCTTT
cdr3_aa: CAMFRVDTEAFF

j_call: TRBJ2-7
clone_size: -
d_call: TRBD2
v_call: TRBV20-1
cdr3_nt: TGCAGTGCCCAGGGGGGACTAGCGGTCTACGAGCAGTACTTC
cdr3_aa: CSAQGGLAVYEQYF

j_call: TRBJ2-3
clone_size: many
d_call: TRBD2
v_call: TRBV6-5
cdr3_nt: TGTGCCAGCAGGAGATCACTAGCGGGAGGAGGCACAGATACGCAGTATTTT
cdr3_aa: CASRRSLAGGGTDTQYF

j_call: TRBJ2-3
clone_size: few
d_call: TRBD1
v_call: TRBV7-2
cdr3_nt: TGTGCCAGCAGCCAACAGGGGGCGGTCACAGATACGCAGTATTTT
cdr3_aa: CASSQQGAVTDTQYF

j_call: TRBJ2-2
clone_size: many
d_call: TRBD1
v_call: TRBV6-1
cdr3_nt: TGTGCCAGCAGGCGACAGGGTTTGGACACCGGGGAGCTGTTTTTT
cdr3_aa: CASRRQGLDTGELFF

j_call: TRBJ1-6
clone_size: few
d_call: -
v_call: TRBV7-9
cdr3_nt: TGTGCCAGCAGCCTCGGGACCTCCTATAATTCACCCCTCCACTTT
cdr3_aa: CASSLGTSYNSPLHF